The 15 T cell receptor beta chains below all came from one sample that was sequenced in a study of human T cells and chemical hapten exposure. Time point specified: patch test 2, 6 weeks after DPC sensitization. Documented treatment: therapeutic diphenylcyclopropenone sensitization with weekly scalp DPC. MiXCR, applied by TCRdb to the RACE reads, yields one record per CDR3 protein. This table has some 99,000 distinct CDR3 sequences, less than 10% appearing once. The material sequenced was whole blood, taken in connection with sensitization to the hapten diphenylcyclopropenone (DPC). Every receptor here comes from a woman aged 40 to 50 with alopecia areata. Some clones in this sample may be carry-over from other donors' samples.

In this sample, this clonotype turned up many times. V is TRBV18 and J is TRBJ1-5; D is perhaps TRBD1 (6 bases). Trimming took 3 bases from V and 2 from J, leaving 14 bases between them. The germline V gene encodes CDR1 KGHSH and CDR2 LQKENI. This CDR3 has 16 amino acids. CDR3 sequence (DNA): TGTGCCAGCTCACCCGCGGGACCAGGGGGCAATCAGCCCCAGCATTTT. This gives the protein CASSPAGPGGNQPQHF.

This clonotype has more than one count but fewer than ten. J is TRBJ2-1 and V is TRBV6-2 or TRBV6-3; 7 nucleotides match TRBD2. Germline values: CDR1 MNHEY, CDR2 SVGEGT. CDR3 size: 15 residues. V trimming: 5 bases; J trimming: 1 base; junction bases outside the gene matches: 5. The CDR3 loop is CASSQYSGSYNEQFF. Written as DNA, the CDR3 is TGTGCCAGCAGTCAATATAGCGGGTCCTACAATGAGCAGTTCTTC.

At least ten counts were recorded for this clonotype. The V gene is TRBV15, the J gene TRBJ1-3; D is unclear. Between the trimmed V and J ends, which lost 4 bases and 0 bases, there was a span of 13 bases. The CDR3 length is 16 residues. Germline CDR1 LNHNV, CDR2 YYDKDF (reference sequence). The CDR3, as DNA: TGTGCCACCAGCACCCCACAAGAAGGCTCTGGAAACACCATATATTTT. Translating gives CATSTPQEGSGNTIYF.

This clonotype was seen only a few times. This chain links TRBV7-9 with TRBJ1-3, with D perhaps matching TRBD1 (6 bases). There are 16 residues in the CDR3. Trimming cost V 7 bases and J 1 base, with 17 bases left between them. Germline CDR1 and CDR2: SEHNR and FQNEAQ (reference sequence). This CDR3 is CASTSLGGTSGNTIYF. Written as DNA, the CDR3 is TGTGCCAGCACCTCCCTAGGGGGGACATCTGGAAACACCATATATTTT.

This clonotype was observed at least ten times. V usage is TRBV6-2 or TRBV6-3 and J usage is TRBJ1-4; D remains unclear. V was pared by 4 bases and J by 8 bases, with 5 bases between. The CDR3 runs to 11 residues. In germline, CDR1 is MNHEY, CDR2 SVGEGT. CDR3 region: CASSLREKLFF. CDR3 bases: TGTGCCAGCAGTTTGAGGGAAAAACTGTTTTTT.

This sequence joins TRBV4-3 and TRBJ2-1; D gene uncertain. The CDR3 contains 13 residues. V was clipped by 0 bases and J by 10 bases, with 10 bases between them. Looked up from germline, CDR1 is LGHNA and CDR2 is YSLEER. The CDR3 region has the DNA TGCGCCAGCAGCCAAGAAGGGTGGGAAGAGCAGTTCTTC. Encoded protein: CASSQEGWEEQFF.

The gene calls are TRBV15 and TRBJ2-2; possibly TRBD2 for D (6 bases). Trimming took off 3 bases at V and 2 bases at J, with 7 bases between the two ends. This CDR3 is built from 14 residues. The germline CDR1 and CDR2 sequences are LNHNV and YYDKDF (reference sequence). In DNA, the CDR3 is TGTGCCACCAGCAGGACTAGAAACACCGGGGAGCTGTTTTTT. Protein product: CATSRTRNTGELFF.

This clonotype was observed many times. The chain combines TRBV6-6 with TRBJ1-1; tentatively, D is TRBD1 (5 bases). The V and J ends lost 6 bases and 1 base respectively, with 15 bases between them. This CDR3 contains 15 residues. Germline assignment: CDR1 MNHNY and CDR2 SVGAGI (reference sequence). CDR3 residues: CASRRTYLGNTEAFF. The CDR3 DNA reads as TGTGCCAGCAGGAGGACATACCTGGGGAACACTGAAGCTTTCTTT.

The table lists this clonotype with many counts. The rearrangement uses TRBV11-2 and TRBJ1-1; weak D call: TRBD1 (5 bases). Germline V gene lookup returns CDR1 SGHAT and CDR2 FQNNGV. Trimming shortened V by 1 base and J by 7 bases, and 10 bases separated the two germline ends. The length of the CDR3 is 13 residues. The CDR3 DNA is TGTGCCAGCAGCTTAGCCGGGACCAATGAAGCTTTCTTT. It encodes CASSLAGTNEAFF.

This clonotype was recorded a few times. The CDR3 nucleotides are TGTGCCAGCAGCTTCTCTGGGGGGTGGTACTTC. This translates into CASSFSGGWYF. V is TRBV7-2 and J is TRBJ2-7, with D possibly TRBD2 on 6 matching bases. The CDR3 has 11 amino acids. Germline loops: CDR1 SGHTA, CDR2 FQGNSA. The ends were cut back, 3 bases at V and 12 bases at J, with 12 bases in the middle.

This clonotype was recorded a few times. The chain couples TRBV20-1 to TRBJ2-7; 7 nucleotides match TRBD2. The CDR3 is 12 residues long. V gave up 1 base and J gave up 3 bases; unmatched junction bases: 0. In germline, CDR1 is DFQATT, CDR2 SNEGSKA (reference sequence). CDR3 protein: CSARGGGYEQYF. The CDR3 DNA reads TGCAGTGCTAGAGGGGGGGGCTACGAGCAGTACTTC.

This chain links TRBV5-4 with TRBJ2-3, with TRBD1 matching 11 bases. In germline, CDR1 is SGHNT, CDR2 YYREEE (reference sequence). Trimming cost V 4 bases and J 3 bases; bases outside gene matches: 13. The CDR3 sequence is 18 residues long. This CDR3 is CASSHPGQGGVSTDTQYF. In DNA, the CDR3 is TGTGCCAGCAGCCACCCGGGACAGGGGGGGGTTAGTACAGATACGCAGTATTTT.

The chain couples TRBV4-1 to TRBJ2-5; TRBD2 matches 12 bases. The V and J ends lost 8 bases and 0 bases, in that order; junction bases with no gene match: 7. The CDR3 runs 16 residues. In germline, CDR1 is MGHRA, CDR2 YSYEKL. The CDR3 reads CASAGLAGTYQETQYF. The CDR3 DNA sequence: TGCGCCAGCGCCGGACTAGCGGGGACGTACCAAGAGACCCAGTACTTC.

This clonotype was detected many times. The chain has TRBV6-5 and TRBJ1-1, with 8 bases that match TRBD1. The CDR3 is 15 residues long. V shed 4 bases, J shed 4 bases, and the junction held 8 bases outside the gene matches. CDR1 and CDR2 (germline): MNHEY, SVGAGI. CDR3 DNA: TGTGCCAGCAGTTCGACAGGGGTTTGGGGCACTGAAGCTTTCTTT. Its protein product is CASSSTGVWGTEAFF.

This clonotype was found a few times. The chain employs TRBV7-8 and TRBJ2-2; 7 bases map to TRBD2. The CDR3 totals 16 residues. CDR1 and CDR2 from the germline V gene are SGHVS and FQNEAQ. The J segment lost 6 bases and the V segment lost 5 bases, leaving 12 bases of the junction unmatched. CDR3 nucleotide sequence: TGTGCCAGCAGCCCAAGTGGGAGGGATGGCGCCGGGGAGCTGTTTTTT. It encodes CASSPSGRDGAGELFF.